One TCR beta chain is described in this entry. Its antigen is currently unknown. These data belong to a study of OX40 agonist ivuxolimab in advanced cancers. Study-level background: The dose of intravenous ivuxolimab that patients received every 2 weeks ranged from 0.01 to 10 mg/kg. The mean age was about 61 years, ranging from roughly 23 to 90, with under 90% of participants male. Study outcomes and limitations: Some patients without response likewise showed low normalized clonal expansion. In general, CD8+ T cells held more expanded clones than CD4+ did, on average.

V lost 4 bases to trimming and J lost 6 bases; unmatched junction nucleotides: 2. Germline CDR1 and CDR2: KGHSY and FQNENV. The CDR3 has 13 amino acids. The assay was immunoSEQ multiplex PCR, and TCRdb's table has in-frame clones only and misses some. Of 65,000 to 80,000 clones detected, approximately 90% appear once; the ten largest clones hold approximately 0.69%. The sequence was obtained from an adult with an advanced solid tumor such as melanoma, head and neck, liver or kidney cancer. The V call is TRBV16, the J call TRBJ2-1; 8 bases are a match to TRBD1. Here the sequenced sample was CD4+ or CD8+ T cells sorted from blood, taken in a trial of the OX40 agonist ivuxolimab. For the CDR3, the DNA is TGTGCCAGCAGCCCCGGACAGGGCAATGAGCAGTTCTTC. It translates to CASSPGQGNEQFF. Combining the CDR3 with reference TRBV16 and TRBJ2-1 gives the whole variable domain GEEVAQTPKHLVRGEGQKAKLYCAPIKGHSYVFWYQQVLKNEFKFLISFQNENVFDETGMPKERFSAKCLPNSPCSLEIQATKLEDSAVYFCASSPGQGNEQFFGPGTRLTVL.